This is a list of T cell receptor beta chains from one sample in a study of blood T cell repertoires in COVID-19. Only in-frame clones appear in the TCRdb table, and some are missing; sequencing was by immunoSEQ multiplex PCR. The sample lists some 94,000 clones; 75% to 90% were seen once. Sequencing input: peripheral blood. Receptors originate from a human donor in a cohort sampled during active COVID-19. CDR3s include the opening cysteine and the closing phenylalanine or tryptophan. A D gene is named only where the DNA matches it firmly. The listing skips clone size in some rows; elsewhere it reads once, few, many or a size class.

V gene	D gene	J gene	CDR3 length	clone size	CDR3 protein	CDR3 DNA
TRBV19	TRBD2	TRBJ2-4	13	NA	CASTRRGSDIQYF	TGTGCCAGTACCAGGCGGGGGAGCGACATTCAGTACTTC
TRBV11-2	NA	TRBJ2-4	14	NA	CASSLDRGRNIQYF	TGTGCCAGCAGCTTAGACAGGGGTAGAAACATTCAGTACTTC
TRBV28	NA	TRBJ1-5	14	NA	CASSSSQGYQPQHF	TGTGCCAGCAGTTCATCGCAGGGATATCAGCCCCAGCATTTT
TRBV7-3	NA	TRBJ2-3	15	once	CASSLGGEETDTQYF	TGTGCCAGCAGCCTAGGGGGGGAGGAGACAGATACGCAGTATTTT
TRBV3-1/TRBV3-2	NA	TRBJ2-3	15	NA	CASSQPGVAEYTQYF	TGTGCCAGCAGCCAACCCGGGGTAGCGGAATATACGCAGTATTTT
TRBV18	TRBD2	TRBJ2-7	14	NA	CASSGGTRFYEQYF	TGTGCCAGCTCTGGGGGGACTAGATTCTACGAGCAGTACTTC
TRBV5-4	NA	TRBJ1-2	14	NA	CASSLEAGGRGYTF	TGTGCCAGCAGCTTGGAGGCCGGGGGGAGAGGCTACACCTTC
TRBV12-3/TRBV12-4	NA	TRBJ2-7	13	NA	CASSSGFSYEQYF	TGTGCCAGCAGTAGCGGGTTCTCCTACGAGCAGTACTTC
TRBV3-1/TRBV3-2	TRBD2	TRBJ2-5	16	NA	CASSQPSGRAVETQYF	TGTGCCAGCAGCCAACCTAGCGGGAGGGCCGTGGAGACCCAGTACTTC
TRBV29-1	NA	TRBJ2-6	13	NA	CSVRDSGANVLTF	TGCAGCGTCCGGGACTCTGGGGCCAACGTCCTGACTTTC
TRBV6-5	NA	TRBJ1-1	11	NA	CASKANTEAFF	TGTGCCAGCAAAGCCAACACTGAAGCTTTCTTT
TRBV3-1/TRBV3-2	NA	TRBJ1-2	14	NA	CASSQEERDRGYTF	TGTGCCAGCAGCCAAGAGGAGAGGGATCGTGGCTACACCTTC
TRBV6-6	TRBD1	TRBJ2-1	16	NA	CASRPGGGQGYNEQFF	TGTGCCAGCAGGCCCGGTGGGGGACAGGGTTACAATGAGCAGTTCTTC
TRBV12-3/TRBV12-4	TRBD2	TRBJ2-1	13	NA	CASSSRTRGEQFF	TGTGCCAGCAGTTCACGGACTAGGGGTGAGCAGTTCTTC
TRBV4-1	TRBD2	TRBJ2-1	18	NA	CASSQDRFGLAGRNEQFF	TGCGCCAGCAGCCAAGATCGGTTTGGGCTAGCGGGGCGAAATGAGCAGTTCTTC
TRBV2	NA	TRBJ1-1	15	NA	CASSVAVGGNTEAFF	TGTGCCAGCAGTGTGGCGGTAGGGGGGAACACTGAAGCTTTCTTT
TRBV3-1/TRBV3-2	NA	TRBJ2-7	12	NA	CASSPFGYEQYF	TGTGCCAGCAGCCCCTTCGGCTACGAGCAGTACTTC
TRBV7-2	TRBD1	TRBJ2-7	14	NA	CASSSGTGTYEQYF	TGTGCCAGCAGCTCCGGGACAGGGACCTACGAGCAGTACTTC
TRBV9	NA	TRBJ2-3	15	few	CASSVGGISTDTQYF	TGTGCCAGCAGCGTGGGCGGGATAAGCACAGATACGCAGTATTTT
TRBV19	NA	TRBJ2-2	13	few	CASSQTGSGELFF	TGTGCCAGTAGCCAGACAGGTTCCGGGGAGCTGTTTTTT
TRBV7-9	TRBD2	TRBJ2-7	15	NA	CASSSLAGGIYEQYF	TGTGCCAGCAGCTCGCTAGCGGGAGGGATCTACGAGCAGTACTTC
TRBV19	NA	TRBJ1-5	18	NA	CASSSTLQGITGNQPQHF	TGTGCCAGTAGTTCGACCCTACAGGGTATTACGGGCAATCAGCCCCAGCATTTT
TRBV18	TRBD1	TRBJ1-5	15	NA	CASSPTGGSNQPQHF	TGTGCCAGCTCCCCGACAGGGGGAAGCAATCAGCCCCAGCATTTT
TRBV5-1	TRBD2	TRBJ2-7	14	NA	CASSFGQGGKEQYF	TGCGCCAGCAGCTTCGGGCAGGGAGGGAAAGAGCAGTACTTC
TRBV7-8	NA	TRBJ1-5	16	NA	CASSFEGVFSNQPQHF	TGTGCCAGCAGCTTTGAAGGGGTTTTCAGCAATCAGCCCCAGCATTTT
TRBV27	NA	TRBJ2-1	14	many	CATKGRSEYNEQFF	TGTGCCACCAAGGGGCGTTCTGAGTACAATGAGCAGTTCTTC
TRBV3-1/TRBV3-2	NA	TRBJ2-7	15	NA	CASSQWDKSSYEQYF	TGTGCCAGCAGCCAATGGGACAAGAGCTCCTACGAGCAGTACTTC
TRBV2	TRBD1	TRBJ1-2	13	NA	CASSGQGRGGYTF	TGTGCCAGCAGTGGACAGGGGAGGGGAGGCTACACCTTC
TRBV12-5	NA	TRBJ2-5	12	NA	CASGLDGETQYF	TGTGCTAGTGGTTTGGACGGGGAGACCCAGTACTTC
TRBV7-6	NA	TRBJ2-3	15	NA	CASSLAGGPTDTQYF	TGTGCCAGCAGCTTAGCGGGAGGCCCCACAGATACGCAGTATTTT
TRBV6-4	TRBD1	TRBJ1-5	17	NA	CASIDPRTGASNQPQHF	TGTGCCAGCATTGACCCCCGGACAGGGGCTAGCAATCAGCCCCAGCATTTT
TRBV24-1	TRBD1	TRBJ2-7	17	NA	CATSRGGGQGASYEQYF	TGTGCCACCAGCAGGGGTGGCGGTCAGGGGGCATCCTACGAGCAGTACTTC
TRBV29-1	TRBD2	TRBJ2-1	17	few	CSVEGGGRFYSFNEQFF	TGCAGCGTTGAAGGGGGCGGGAGGTTTTATAGCTTCAATGAGCAGTTCTTC
TRBV7-3	NA	TRBJ1-1	13	few	CASSLQENTEAFF	TGTGCCAGCAGCTTACAGGAGAACACTGAAGCTTTCTTT
TRBV6-5	TRBD1	TRBJ1-1	14	few	CASSPQGANTEAFF	TGTGCCAGCAGTCCACAGGGGGCGAACACTGAAGCTTTCTTT
TRBV27	NA	TRBJ2-1	12	NA	CASSPRTFRQFF	TGTGCCAGCAGTCCACGGACTTTCCGACAGTTCTTC
TRBV11-2	NA	TRBJ1-5	15	NA	CASSLGGGQPGAQHF	TGTGCCAGCAGCTTAGGGGGGGGCCAGCCCGGAGCCCAGCATTTT
TRBV19	NA	TRBJ1-5	15	NA	CASSIHGQGPFAQHF	TGTGCCAGTAGTATACATGGGCAGGGGCCCTTTGCCCAGCATTTT
TRBV7-2	TRBD2	TRBJ2-1	15	NA	CASRLAVQPHNEQFF	TGTGCCAGCAGACTAGCGGTTCAGCCCCACAATGAGCAGTTCTTC